The rows below give T cell receptor beta chains drawn from one sample of a study of cytomegalovirus exposure and HLA in healthy donors. The table came from immunoSEQ multiplex PCR; TCRdb's copy has only in-frame clones and leaves some out. Its listing shows approximately 93,000 clones. Specimen: PBMCs. Receptor source: a woman aged 25 to 39 in good health and CMV-seronegative. Each CDR3 is given without its conserved first and last residue. The order of the fields is V gene, CDR3 protein.

TRBV28 | ASSNRVGYGYT
TRBV9 | ASSRGERPNEQF
TRBV10-1 | ASSELAGVGNEQF
TRBV27 | ATVFKGGQNYGYT
TRBV29-1 | SVEGLAATDTQY
TRBV19 | ASSQRGRDTEAF
TRBV10-3 | AISETRGHEQY
TRBV5-5 | ASSSGQGIYEQY
TRBV11-3 | ASSLRQGYGYT
TRBV28 | ASSSFHQPQH
TRBV11-2 | ASSWGLAEGYEQY
TRBV19 | ASKDRGGETQY
TRBV10-3 | AISELDRVEGQPQH
TRBV2 | ASSEQDYTEAF
TRBV5-1 | ASSLVATGVKTQY
TRBV5-4 | ASSSQTGEETQY
TRBV7-9 | ASSPRQGTYGYT
TRBV7-2 | ASSSDRAKTYEQY
TRBV7-2 | ASSVDRPRPSNEAF
TRBV27 | ASSLGPWTEAF
TRBV7-2 | ASSSYNSYEQY
TRBV5-5 | ASSFLTGHRDGYT
TRBV27 | ASGGAYLIDTQY
TRBV28 | ASSLWEGLQYQETQY
TRBV27 | ASSPGHQPFEQY
TRBV18 | ASSPTESYEQY
TRBV6-5 | ASRQGQGVDTQY
TRBV5-1 | ASREGQGYEQY
TRBV6-6 | ASSYPVSGNTIY
TRBV11-2 | ASSLRTSGRGKNEQY
TRBV7-8 | ASSRSGQRLLGSPLH
TRBV27 | ASSLGGEWKLF
TRBV4-1 | ASSQDVGGNTGELF
TRBV6-5 | ASSSGLAQGTDTQY
TRBV7-8 | ASSSPAGPNQPQH
TRBV28 | ASSLWQYTEAF
TRBV9 | ASSVVGQGYNEQF
TRBV6-5 | ASISGLGTGELF
TRBV5-1 | ASSSWGGLRDTQY
TRBV30 | AWSAQGKETQY
TRBV9 | ASSATGNTEAF
TRBV6-1 | ASSAFYGGSTDTQY
TRBV19 | ASSIDPTDTEAF
TRBV11-2 | ASSLMTGGIIYEQY
TRBV5-1 | ASSLTGGPHNEQF
TRBV4-1 | ASSQPNGGRASAAYEQY
TRBV4-2 | ASSIGENGELF
TRBV18 | ASSPAEGTYEQY
TRBV27 | ASRPGGGTEAF
TRBV18 | ASSATGGRGYEQY
TRBV10-3 | AIRDRGLNTEAF
TRBV4-1 | ASSPSGLAGGGADTQY
TRBV5-1 | ASSLAIAGGPGTDTQY
TRBV5-1 | ASSLSHDTNTGELF
TRBV6-1 | ASRDRTGNTEAF